A selection of T cell receptor beta chains follows, all from one sample in a study of T cell repertoires in cytomegalovirus infection. TCRdb reanalysed the reads using MiXCR and keeps one entry per CDR3 protein. The table shows approximately 910,000 distinct CDR3 sequences, with roughly 31% occurring only once. Their specific antigens are unknown. This sample comprised cultured CD8+ T cells from PBMCs, obtained from culture after CMV antigen stimulation. Receptors were obtained from a human donor in good health (CMV status not recorded). Some clones in this sample may be carry-over from other donors' samples. Both conserved end residues are part of each CDR3. The D gene is left open where the match is weak. Clone size is given for some rows only: seen once, a few or many times, or a class if the clone is expanded.

clone size: NA
D gene: NA
J gene: TRBJ1-4
V gene: TRBV6-6
CDR3 DNA: TGTGCCAGCAGACTACAGGGCCGTGACGAAAAACTGTTTTTT
CDR3 protein: CASRLQGRDEKLFF

clone size: NA
D gene: TRBD2
J gene: TRBJ2-5
V gene: TRBV7-6
CDR3 DNA: TGTGCCAGCAGTAATAGCGGGGGCACCCAAGAGACCCAGTACTTC
CDR3 protein: CASSNSGGTQETQYF

clone size: many
D gene: NA
J gene: TRBJ2-1
V gene: TRBV7-8
CDR3 DNA: TGTGCCAGCAGCTACTTGACAGCCTACAATGAGCAGTTCTTC
CDR3 protein: CASSYLTAYNEQFF

clone size: NA
D gene: NA
J gene: TRBJ2-2
V gene: TRBV5-1
CDR3 DNA: TGCGCCAGCACCCCGAGGAGCGATGTCGTGGTCCTACACGGGGAGCTGTTTTTT
CDR3 protein: CASTPRSDVVVLHGELFF

clone size: few
D gene: NA
J gene: TRBJ2-7
V gene: TRBV5-8
CDR3 DNA: TGTGCCAGCAACCTAGATATCTCCTACGAGCAGTACTTC
CDR3 protein: CASNLDISYEQYF

clone size: NA
D gene: NA
J gene: TRBJ1-2
V gene: TRBV4-2
CDR3 DNA: TGTGCCAGCAGCCAAGAAAACAGAGCAGATCTAAATGGCTACACCTTC
CDR3 protein: CASSQENRADLNGYTF

clone size: few
D gene: NA
J gene: TRBJ1-2
V gene: TRBV20-1
CDR3 DNA: TGCAGTGCTAGGAAGGGGTCCAACTATGGCTACACCTTC
CDR3 protein: CSARKGSNYGYTF

clone size: NA
D gene: NA
J gene: TRBJ1-1
V gene: TRBV2
CDR3 DNA: TGTGCCAGCAGTGATAGGGGGTGGCCTGAAGCTTTCTTT
CDR3 protein: CASSDRGWPEAFF

clone size: NA
D gene: NA
J gene: TRBJ2-6
V gene: TRBV10-1
CDR3 DNA: TGCGCCAGCAGTGAACGGGTACCCTCTGGGGCCAACGTCCTGACTTTC
CDR3 protein: CASSERVPSGANVLTF

clone size: few
D gene: NA
J gene: TRBJ1-1
V gene: TRBV5-5
CDR3 DNA: TGTGCCAGCAGCTTGGAGGAATGGTTGGGGGCCACTGAAGCTTTCTTT
CDR3 protein: CASSLEEWLGATEAFF